This T cell receptor (beta chain) stems from a study of T cells in localized non-small cell lung cancer. Germline-derived CDR1 and CDR2 are SGHRS and YFSETQ. This CDR3 contains 15 residues. The ends were cut back, 0 bases at V and 0 bases at J, with 7 bases in the middle. This clone was observed a few times. TCRdb's copy holds only in-frame clones and misses some; the assay was immunoSEQ multiplex PCR. The sample carries about 1,600 clones, around a third recorded once. This sample comprised normal lung tissue next to the tumor, obtained before any cancer treatment. The TCR originated in a male donor older than 55 with stage I squamous cell lung carcinoma. The chain combines TRBV5-1 with TRBJ1-3; D not resolved. The CDR3 sequence: CASSLDSGSGNTIYF. CDR3 DNA sequence: TGCGCCAGCAGCTTGGACAGTGGCTCTGGAAACACCATATATTTT.